This T cell receptor beta chain stems from a study of glioma-infiltrating T cells (dated by TCRdb to about 2016). For the study in its entirety: Glioma tissue, non-neoplastic brain tissue and matched peripheral blood mononuclear cells were used as sources from which TCR alpha- and beta-chain repertoires were sequenced. To measure how far tissue and blood T-cell populations diverged, each tissue-infiltrating repertoire was compared against the peripheral blood repertoire of the same patient. The paired cohort was made up of three low-grade glioma patients, eight or nine primary glioblastoma patients and three non-glioma patients who contributed non-neoplastic brain tissue. Study-wide findings and limitations: VJ-independent divergence between tissue and blood was found to be below expectation in non-neoplastic patients but above expectation in all gliomas, particularly low-grade gliomas. Small numbers underpinned the group comparisons: roughly eight glioblastoma patients, three low-grade glioma patients and three non-neoplastic patients. Very few CDR3 sequences were found to be shared between tissue and blood, and this scarcity was attributed to high CDR3 diversity and limited sampling.

This clonotype was recorded at least ten times. Its antigen is still unknown. Qualities for individual bases were not recorded, and no much larger clone is one base off. The germline V gene (reference sequence) supplies CDR1 DFQATT and CDR2 SNEGSKA. The germline V end is reduced by 6 bases and the J end by 6 bases; junction bases left unmatched: 11. The CDR3 starts with the cysteine, ends with the phenylalanine, and has 14 residues. The retained sequence is limited to the CDR3, 42 bases, with the frame set at the first base. The iRepertoire nested amplicon-rescue multiplex PCR (arm-PCR) platform was used to amplify TCR alpha and beta CDR3 regions from RNA. One-step reverse transcription and amplification used about 90-400 ng of tissue mRNA or PBMC total RNA as input. Following bead purification, Illumina adapters were added by a secondary multiplex PCR, and the libraries were gel-purified between 200 and 400 bp. Libraries carried internal 6-nucleotide barcodes used for demultiplexing. Libraries were sequenced on an Illumina MiSeq with 2x220 or 2x250 nucleotide paired-end reads. Processing in the source paper ran as follows. Paired reads were merged using FLASH 1.2.11 and were aligned to the GRCh37 human genome using BWA-MEM, after which TRA and TRB reads were extracted. For V and J assignment, an IMGT-derived reference of cassette sequences and CDR3 motifs that included pseudogenes was used. Reads were translated in three frames, and productive CDR3s were defined as those with a C...FGXG motif and no stop codons. A clonotype was defined as a unique combination of a V-J cassette pair and a CDR3 amino acid sequence. Reads were filtered by Hamming distance, thresholded by each sample's sequence error rate in mapped regions. Clones were called with MiXCR by TCRdb after fastp trimmed the public reads at Q25, and only in-frame beta chains were retained. Rows merge per CDR3 protein into single entries with the most common DNA and genes. TCRdb, not the original authors, processed these V and J calls. Recorded for this sample are over 130,000 distinct CDR3 sequences; about 39% of them occurred a single time. The ten biggest clones cover roughly a fifth of the sample.

This clonotype was sampled from a human donor with low-grade glioma or glioblastoma, undergoing nonglioma brain surgery, or in good health (not recorded which). The sequencing sample was made of glioma tissue, nonneoplastic brain tissue, or PBMCs (not recorded which). Recombination joined TRBV20-1 with TRBJ2-1, and 7 bases in between align with TRBD2. The nucleotides are TGCAGTGCCCACATGGGGGGGTGGGGCAATGAGCAGTTCTTC. Translated, this gives CSAHMGGWGNEQFF.